This T cell receptor beta chain appears in the sequencing data of a study of glioma-infiltrating T cells after dendritic cell vaccination (dated by TCRdb to 2016 to 2017). In the study overall: Of the roughly 15 glioblastoma patients in the cohort, all drawn from Phase I and II dendritic cell vaccination trials, 9 were newly diagnosed and 6 had recurrent disease. Autologous tumor lysate-pulsed dendritic cell vaccination was administered to the patients between the early 2000s and the early 2010s. The vaccine consisted of monocyte-derived dendritic cells cultured seven days with IL-4 and GM-CSF, then pulsed overnight with autologous tumor lysate. Patients received three intradermal dendritic cell vaccine injections at biweekly intervals in the arm below the axilla. In glioblastoma patients vaccinated with dendritic cells, deep sequencing of TCR beta CDR3 regions served to measure tumor-infiltrating lymphocyte content and to compare repertoires between tumor and blood. Survival after dendritic cell vaccination was correlated with TCR sequencing metrics such as TIL content and the overlap between tumor and blood repertoires. Overall study outcomes, separate from this receptor: The cohort was small and heterogeneous, and full blood and tumor sets were available for few patients, with initial-recurrent tumor pairs available for even fewer patients. The TCR overlap response model with three groups was called speculative and said to need prospective validation. Longer time to progression and overall survival after dendritic cell vaccination were predicted by higher estimated pretreatment TIL content. TCR clonality showed no direct relationship with survival, which suggests that a diverse polyclonal response may matter.

The CDR3 measures 13 amino acids from cysteine to phenylalanine. Here the CDR3 DNA is all that survives: 39 bases in frame from base 1. V is pared back by 5 bases and J by 11 bases, with 15 bases lying between the germline termini. Reading the germline V gene gives CDR1 SGHAT and CDR2 FQNNGV. The meaning of the sample's time point label: after dendritic cell vaccination, including at tumor progression/relapse. To be selected, patients needed enough residual fresh-frozen tumor tissue and more than two years of available survival data. None of the glioblastoma patients carried an isocitrate dehydrogenase mutation, although molecular status otherwise varied. PBMC were collected before vaccination, two weeks after the third vaccination, and at tumor progression when it occurred. Genomic DNA was extracted with the Qiagen DNeasy Blood extraction Kit. With respect to this clone: The antigen this receptor binds is unknown. Base qualities are not recorded, but no much larger clone differs from it by a single base.

The immunoSEQ assay amplified TCRB CDR3 regions from roughly 2 micrograms of genomic DNA, or from all available DNA when less than that amount was available. The multiplex PCR employed 60 forward primers targeting TCR V beta segments and 13 reverse primers targeting J beta segments. To estimate reads per starting template, synthetic control templates were spiked into each sample at limiting dilution. Sequencing produced 87 bp reads on the Illumina HiSeq System. Processing in the source paper ran as follows. PCR and sequencing errors were removed by a nearest neighbor algorithm that merged closely related sequences. TCR overlap was defined as the percentage of unique tumor TCR beta sequences that were also found in the peripheral blood of the same patient. This is the immuneACCESS table as TCRdb keeps it, with only in-frame sequences that have V and J called. A part of the clones is gone; compared with another copy, unresolved V genes explain less than half, and the rest is unexplained. The V and J calls and clone size are taken from that table; D and trimming were inferred from the DNA. Across this sample there are about 87,000 clones, with over 80% seen only once. The ten largest make up less than 7% of the sample.

The sequence is built from TRBV11-2 and TRBJ2-2; perhaps TRBD2 is the D gene, with 5 bases matching. The source of this sequence is a human donor with glioblastoma. This material consisted of blood, taken after dendritic cell vaccination. In nucleotide form, the sequence is TGTGCCAGCAGCCAAGAAGTAGAGGGAGAGCTGTTTTTT. This yields the protein CASSQEVEGELFF.